This passage covers 11 T cell receptor beta chains from one sample sequenced in a study of identifying expanded T cells in peripheral blood. Sequencing was performed with immunoSEQ multiplex PCR; in TCRdb, only in-frame clones are kept and a portion is missing. The profile covers more than 75,000 clones, with 86% appearing a single time and around 6% taken by the ten largest. The sequenced sample consisted of blood. The receptors shown here come from a person aged 18 to 75 in good health.

The chain joins TRBV7-2 to TRBJ2-4; 8 bases map to TRBD2. The CDR3 covers 15 residues. Germline CDR1 reads SGHTA; CDR2 reads FQGNSA. Trimming took 5 bases from V and 5 from J; bases not matched to a gene: 8. CDR3 coding DNA: TGTGCCAGCAGCCCAAACCACGGGGGGGAAAACATTCAGTACTTC. This translates into CASSPNHGGENIQYF.

The chain couples TRBV2 to TRBJ1-4, with no clear D. The CDR3 length is 12 residues. V lost 8 bases to trimming and J lost 5 bases, with 9 bases between them. Germline CDR1 reads SNHLY; CDR2 reads FYNNEI. The CDR3 spells CASGRRNEKLFF. The CDR3 bases are TGTGCCAGCGGCAGGCGGAATGAAAAACTGTTTTTT.

This clone was observed a few times. The V gene is TRBV7-6, the J gene TRBJ1-2; TRBD1 might be the D (5 bases). The CDR3 has 15 amino acids. V shed 5 bases and J shed 6 bases, with 19 bases lying between them. Per germline, CDR1 SGHVS and CDR2 FNYEAQ. CDR3 nucleotide sequence: TGTGCCAGCAGCCCCGGCCAGGGTCGGTTTGATGGCTACACCTTC. It translates to CASSPGQGRFDGYTF.

This rearrangement joins TRBV7-7 to TRBJ2-5; 11 bases are a match to TRBD1. The J segment lost 5 bases and the V segment lost 4 bases, leaving 3 bases of the junction unmatched. There are 14 residues in the CDR3. CDR1 is SSHAT, CDR2 FNYEAQ, per germline (reference sequence). In nucleotides, the CDR3 is TGTGCCAGCAGCTCCGGGACAGGGGGGGAGACCCAGTACTTC. It codes for CASSSGTGGETQYF.

This rearrangement joins TRBV6-6 to TRBJ2-7, with D unclear. The germline V gene has CDR1 MNHNY and CDR2 SVGAGI (reference sequence). V lost 0 bases, J lost 3 bases, and 9 bases lay in between. The CDR3 sequence is 14 residues long. The CDR3: CASSYSDPSYEQYF. In DNA, the CDR3 is TGTGCCAGCAGTTACTCGGACCCTAGCTACGAGCAGTACTTC.

As regards this clone: A junction boundary mismatches the germline segment, possibly from a read error. J is TRBJ1-1 and V is TRBV5-4; 7 bases align to TRBD1. The CDR3 covers 16 residues. CDR1 is SGHNT, CDR2 YYREEE, per germline (reference sequence). CDR3 residues: CASSLPQGILKTEAFF. CDR3 sequence (DNA): TGTGCCAGCAGCCTACCACAGGGGATCCTGAAGACTGAAGCTTTCTTT.

The chain is built from TRBV5-1 and TRBJ1-3; D is unresolved. Trimming stripped 4 bases from V and 4 bases from J, with 12 bases between. The germline CDR1 and CDR2 sequences are SGHRS and YFSETQ. The CDR3 spans 14 residues. The CDR3 nucleotides read TGCGCCAGCAGCCCCATAGCCGTCGGAAACACCATATATTTT. Residues: CASSPIAVGNTIYF.

The chain has TRBV19 and TRBJ1-2, with a possible D match to TRBD1 (5 bases). Trimming cost V 5 bases and J 8 bases, with 15 bases left between them. Germline V gives CDR1 LNHDA, CDR2 SQIVND (reference sequence). The CDR3 loop spans 13 amino acids. CDR3 bases: TGTGCCAGTAGTGGAAGGGGAGGAGCAGGCTACACCTTC. Its translation is CASSGRGGAGYTF.

In its sample, this clone was seen once. The rearrangement uses TRBV28 and TRBJ2-3; 10 nucleotides line up with TRBD2. The J segment lost 5 bases and the V segment lost 1 base, leaving 6 bases of the junction unmatched. CDR1 MDHEN and CDR2 SYDVKM come from the germline V gene. There are 16 residues in the CDR3. The CDR3 sequence is CASSLYLAGVVDTQYF. CDR3 coding DNA: TGTGCCAGCAGTTTATATCTAGCGGGGGTAGTAGATACGCAGTATTTT.

V is TRBV18 and J is TRBJ1-4, with TRBD1 identical over 7 bases. The CDR3 length is 15 residues. The V and J ends lost 6 bases and 15 bases, in that order; junction bases with no gene match: 19. The germline CDR1 and CDR2 sequences are KGHSH and LQKENI. As DNA, the CDR3 is TGTGCCAGCTCGCCCGGACGACAGGGAAATAGGGAGGTGTTTTTT. As protein: CASSPGRQGNREVFF.

This clone came up once. V and J are TRBV10-3 and TRBJ2-1, with a possible D match to TRBD1 (7 bases). This CDR3 comprises 18 residues. Between the trimmed V and J ends, which lost 6 bases and 3 bases, there was a span of 24 bases. In germline, CDR1 is ENHRY, CDR2 SYGVKD. CDR3 protein: CAISPRQSNQGGYNEQFF. As DNA, the CDR3 is TGTGCCATCAGCCCTAGACAGTCGAATCAGGGGGGCTACAATGAGCAGTTCTTC.